This is a list of T cell receptor beta chains from one sample in a study of tumor-infiltrating lymphocytes in primary liver carcinoma. Each CDR3 protein is one row after TCRdb ran MiXCR on the multiplex PCR reads. The sample yields 180,000 or so distinct CDR3 sequences, 60% seen once. Sequencing was done on a sample of peripheral blood. All receptors come from a man in his forties or fifties with primary liver carcinoma and hepatitis B virus infection. Both conserved end residues are part of each CDR3. Each record gives: CDR3 DNA, CDR3 protein, J gene, D gene, clone size, V gene. D genes are given only for firm matches. Only part of the rows carry a size: once, few, many, or a class if the clone is expanded.

CDR3nt: TGCAGCGTGGCCCTCTTTGCAGGGGGTGACGAGCAGTACTTC; CDR3aa: CSVALFAGGDEQYF; j_gene: TRBJ2-7; d_gene: TRBD1; abundance: many; v_gene: TRBV29-1
CDR3nt: TGTGCCAGCAGGAAACAGGGGGCTGGCTACAATGAGCAGTTCTTC; CDR3aa: CASRKQGAGYNEQFF; j_gene: TRBJ2-1; d_gene: TRBD1; abundance: many; v_gene: TRBV12-3/TRBV12-4
CDR3nt: TGTGCCAGCAGGGTGGTTTTTATCCTCCGACGCACCAATAGCAATCAGCCCCAGCATTTT; CDR3aa: CASRVVFILRRTNSNQPQHF; j_gene: TRBJ1-5; d_gene: NA; abundance: NA; v_gene: TRBV6-6
CDR3nt: TGCAGCGTTCCGGAGGGTCATATCTTT; CDR3aa: CSVPEGHIF; j_gene: TRBJ1-1; d_gene: NA; abundance: NA; v_gene: TRBV29-1
CDR3nt: TGTGCCAGCGGCTCCCCTCGACAGAGGCCTAACTATGGCTGCACCTTC; CDR3aa: CASGSPRQRPNYGCTF; j_gene: TRBJ1-2; d_gene: NA; abundance: NA; v_gene: TRBV11-2
CDR3nt: TGTGCCAGCAGTCCCCCAGAGCTTTCCTACAATGAGCAGTTCTTC; CDR3aa: CASSPPELSYNEQFF; j_gene: TRBJ2-1; d_gene: NA; abundance: few; v_gene: TRBV12-3/TRBV12-4
CDR3nt: TGTGCCAGCAGCTTGTTGCCCGCCTACGAGCAGTACTTC; CDR3aa: CASSLLPAYEQYF; j_gene: TRBJ2-7; d_gene: NA; abundance: many; v_gene: TRBV11-2
CDR3nt: TGTGCCAGCAGCGTTGGACAGGGTCCCCCGGTGGATGAGCAGTTTTTC; CDR3aa: CASSVGQGPPVDEQFF; j_gene: TRBJ2-1; d_gene: TRBD1; abundance: NA; v_gene: TRBV4-2
CDR3nt: TGTGCCAGCAGCTTAGCACGGGCAGGGGGCTCTGGGGCCAACGTCCTGACTTTC; CDR3aa: CASSLARAGGSGANVLTF; j_gene: TRBJ2-6; d_gene: TRBD1; abundance: NA; v_gene: TRBV7-8
CDR3nt: TGTGCCTCCAGTGTGGAGGCCGGTACTGAAGCTTTCTTT; CDR3aa: CASSVEAGTEAFF; j_gene: TRBJ1-1; d_gene: NA; abundance: once; v_gene: TRBV10-3
CDR3nt: TGTGCCAGCAGCTTGCTGGACACTAGCACAGATAGGCAGTATTTT; CDR3aa: CASSLLDTSTDRQYF; j_gene: TRBJ2-3; d_gene: NA; abundance: once; v_gene: TRBV5-6
CDR3nt: TGTGCCATCAGTGAGTGGGGAGGGCAGATCATTACCTCCGTAGATACGCAGTATTTT; CDR3aa: CAISEWGGQIITSVDTQYF; j_gene: TRBJ2-3; d_gene: TRBD2; abundance: few; v_gene: TRBV10-3
CDR3nt: TGTGCCAGCAGCCGCCAGAACAATCAGCCCCAGCATTTT; CDR3aa: CASSRQNNQPQHF; j_gene: TRBJ1-5; d_gene: NA; abundance: many; v_gene: TRBV11-2
CDR3nt: TGTGCCACCAGGACCGGGACTGGCGGGAACTCCTACAATGAGCAGTTCTTC; CDR3aa: CATRTGTGGNSYNEQFF; j_gene: TRBJ2-1; d_gene: NA; abundance: NA; v_gene: TRBV11-2
CDR3nt: TGTGCCAGCAGCTATTCCCTAGCTGTGAGAGGGAATGAGCAGTTCTTC; CDR3aa: CASSYSLAVRGNEQFF; j_gene: TRBJ2-1; d_gene: NA; abundance: NA; v_gene: TRBV11-2
CDR3nt: TGCGCCAGCAGCTTAGCGGGAGGGCCTTCCTACGAGCAGTACTTC; CDR3aa: CASSLAGGPSYEQYF; j_gene: TRBJ2-7; d_gene: TRBD2; abundance: once; v_gene: TRBV5-1
CDR3nt: TGTGCCAGCATCCGGGCGGGACTCAATTCCTACGAGCAGTACTTC; CDR3aa: CASIRAGLNSYEQYF; j_gene: TRBJ2-7; d_gene: NA; abundance: NA; v_gene: TRBV5-5
CDR3nt: TGTGCCAGCAGCTTAGATCAGTATGAGACCCAGTACTTC; CDR3aa: CASSLDQYETQYF; j_gene: TRBJ2-5; d_gene: NA; abundance: many; v_gene: TRBV11-2
CDR3nt: TGTGCCAGCAGCTGGGTCGATACGCAGTATTTT; CDR3aa: CASSWVDTQYF; j_gene: TRBJ2-3; d_gene: NA; abundance: NA; v_gene: TRBV6-6
CDR3nt: TGCAGCGTTGAAGGCCGGGGACAGTACAATGAGCAGTTCTTC; CDR3aa: CSVEGRGQYNEQFF; j_gene: TRBJ2-1; d_gene: TRBD1; abundance: many; v_gene: TRBV29-1
CDR3nt: TGTGCCAGCACCCCCTCTCTAGCGCCCTACAATGAGCAGTTCTTC; CDR3aa: CASTPSLAPYNEQFF; j_gene: TRBJ2-1; d_gene: NA; abundance: once; v_gene: TRBV7-9
CDR3nt: TGTGCCAGCAGTCGGACTAGCGGGAGGTCAGGCGGGAAGACCCAGTACTTC; CDR3aa: CASSRTSGRSGGKTQYF; j_gene: TRBJ2-5; d_gene: TRBD2; abundance: NA; v_gene: TRBV28
CDR3nt: TGTGCCAGCAGCCCCCTGCGGTACACAGATACGCAGTATTTT; CDR3aa: CASSPLRYTDTQYF; j_gene: TRBJ2-3; d_gene: NA; abundance: many; v_gene: TRBV11-2
CDR3nt: TGTGCCATCAGTGACTTAAGGACTAGCGGGAGGGCCCGGAACACCGGGGAGCTGTTTTTT; CDR3aa: CAISDLRTSGRARNTGELFF; j_gene: TRBJ2-2; d_gene: TRBD2; abundance: NA; v_gene: TRBV10-3